The rows below give T cell receptor beta chains drawn from one sample of a study of somatic mutations in cytotoxic T cells in rheumatoid arthritis. Assay: immunoSEQ multiplex PCR; the TCRdb copy retains only in-frame clones and omits some. The profile shows 17,000 or so clones, 85% of them singletons. Sequencing input: CD8+ T cells sorted from blood. These TCRs come from a woman aged 40 to 50 with rheumatoid arthritis. CDR3s include the opening cysteine and the closing phenylalanine or tryptophan. A D gene is named only where the DNA matches it firmly. Rows give clone size only sometimes, using once, few, many, or a class for an expanded clone.

j_call	d_call	clone_size	v_call	cdr3_aa	cdr3_nt
TRBJ2-5	TRBD2	-	TRBV27	CASTSGETQYF	TGTGCCAGCACTAGCGGGGAGACCCAGTACTTC
TRBJ2-1	TRBD1	once	TRBV5-3	CARITRIVNGTGGIEQFF	TGTGCCAGAATAACCCGGATTGTGAATGGGACAGGGGGCATTGAGCAGTTCTTC
TRBJ2-7	-	-	TRBV11-2	CASSDRQVISYEQYF	TGTGCCAGCAGCGACCGACAGGTGATCTCCTACGAGCAGTACTTC
TRBJ2-1	TRBD1	-	TRBV19	CASSIDVETGPNNEQFF	TGTGCCAGTAGTATAGATGTGGAGACAGGGCCGAATAATGAGCAGTTCTTC
TRBJ1-2	-	once	TRBV7-9	CASSLGGRVDYGYTF	TGTGCCAGCAGCTTAGGGGGCAGGGTTGACTATGGCTACACCTTC
TRBJ1-4	-	-	TRBV5-1	CASSLGGLNEKLFF	TGCGCCAGCAGCTTGGGGGGCCTTAATGAAAAACTGTTTTTT
TRBJ2-3	-	-	TRBV27	CASKFGGGTDTQYF	TGTGCCAGCAAATTCGGCGGCGGGACAGATACGCAGTATTTT
TRBJ2-3	-	-	TRBV6-1	CASTWIDSGTDTQYF	TGTGCCAGCACCTGGATTGACAGTGGCACAGATACGCAGTATTTT
TRBJ2-1	-	-	TRBV4-1	CASSQRWAWEQFF	TGCGCCAGCAGCCAACGGTGGGCATGGGAGCAGTTCTTC
TRBJ1-1	-	-	TRBV30	CAWSVSQGNTEAFF	TGTGCCTGGAGTGTTAGCCAGGGGAACACTGAAGCTTTCTTT
TRBJ2-1	-	-	TRBV7-3	CASSLTAYNEQFF	TGTGCCAGCAGCTTAACGGCATATAATGAGCAGTTCTTC
TRBJ2-7	TRBD2	-	TRBV27	CASSLSLAGISYEQYF	TGTGCCAGCAGTTTGTCTCTAGCGGGAATTTCCTACGAGCAGTACTTC
TRBJ1-1	-	few	TRBV30	CAWGGLTNTEAFF	TGTGCCTGGGGGGGACTTACGAACACTGAAGCTTTCTTT
TRBJ2-7	-	-	TRBV6-5	CASSYAGSYEQYF	TGTGCCAGCAGTTACGCGGGTAGCTACGAGCAGTACTTC
TRBJ2-5	-	-	TRBV5-1	CASSLVQASEETQYF	TGCGCCAGCAGCTTGGTACAGGCTAGTGAAGAGACCCAGTACTTC
TRBJ2-3	-	-	TRBV7-6	CASSFGPDTQYF	TGTGCCAGCAGCTTTGGGCCAGATACGCAGTATTTT
TRBJ2-3	-	-	TRBV5-4	CASSLDQDTQYF	TGTGCCAGCAGCTTGGATCAAGATACGCAGTATTTT
TRBJ1-1	-	-	TRBV2	CASSERQERDEAFF	TGTGCCAGCAGTGAGAGACAGGAACGGGATGAAGCTTTCTTT
TRBJ2-7	-	-	TRBV2	CASSTGSYDEQYF	TGTGCCAGCAGTACCGGGAGTTACGACGAGCAGTACTTC
TRBJ1-1	TRBD1	-	TRBV5-5	CASSLWGTGGNTEAFF	TGTGCCAGCAGCTTGTGGGGGACAGGGGGGAACACTGAAGCTTTCTTT
TRBJ1-2	-	few	TRBV2	CASFGQSDGYTF	TGTGCCAGCTTCGGACAGTCGGATGGCTACACCTTC
TRBJ2-7	-	-	TRBV7-2	CASSLGNEQYF	TGTGCCAGCAGCTTAGGTAACGAGCAGTACTTC
TRBJ2-3	TRBD2	-	TRBV2	CASTGIEGQGTSGRASTDTQYF	TGTGCCAGCACTGGAATCGAGGGCCAAGGGACTAGCGGGAGGGCCAGCACAGATACGCAGTATTTT
TRBJ2-5	-	-	TRBV6-5	CASSYSRETQYF	TGTGCCAGCAGTTACTCGAGAGAGACCCAGTACTTC
TRBJ2-2	TRBD2	-	TRBV27	CASTGGGSTSGSSSTGELFF	TGTGCCAGCACTGGGGGGGGATCGACTAGCGGGAGTTCGTCCACCGGGGAGCTGTTTTTT
TRBJ2-1	TRBD2	-	TRBV5-1	CASSFLTSGMGNEQFF	TGCGCCAGCAGCTTCTTGACTAGCGGGATGGGCAATGAGCAGTTCTTC
TRBJ2-7	-	-	TRBV10-1	CASSEGWGPGYEQYF	TGCGCCAGCAGTGAGGGGTGGGGGCCGGGTTACGAGCAGTACTTC
TRBJ1-5	TRBD1	-	TRBV6-5	CASSQDRGDQPQHF	TGTGCCAGCAGCCAGGACAGGGGAGACCAGCCCCAGCATTTT
TRBJ2-1	TRBD2	-	TRBV5-5	CASTVTSEYNEQFF	TGTGCCAGCACCGTTACTAGCGAATACAATGAGCAGTTCTTC
TRBJ2-1	TRBD2	-	TRBV7-9	CASSLQTSGRSWEQFF	TGTGCCAGCAGCTTGCAGACTAGCGGGAGATCTTGGGAGCAGTTCTTC
TRBJ2-5	-	-	TRBV5-4	CASSFGLVTQETQYF	TGTGCCAGCAGCTTTGGTTTAGTAACTCAAGAGACCCAGTACTTC
TRBJ2-3	TRBD1	-	TRBV5-8	CASSQGQGGTDTQYF	TGTGCCAGCAGCCAAGGACAGGGTGGAACAGATACGCAGTATTTT
TRBJ2-2	TRBD2	-	TRBV5-6	CASSLGLAGPGELFF	TGTGCCAGCAGCCTGGGACTAGCGGGACCCGGGGAGCTGTTTTTT
TRBJ2-7	-	-	TRBV5-6	CASSFIDSTTPYEQYF	TGTGCCAGCAGCTTTATAGACAGCACAACTCCCTACGAGCAGTACTTC
TRBJ2-2	TRBD2	-	TRBV10-1	CASSDARREWSTGELFF	TGCGCCAGCAGTGATGCCAGGCGGGAGTGGAGCACCGGGGAGCTGTTTTTT
TRBJ2-3	-	-	TRBV2	CASSEDYPGYF	TGTGCCAGCAGCGAGGACTATCCAGGGTATTTT
TRBJ2-3	TRBD1	-	TRBV7-9	CASSLAGPGQVTDTQYF	TGTGCCAGCAGCTTAGCGGGGCCAGGACAGGTCACAGATACGCAGTATTTT
TRBJ1-5	-	-	TRBV11-3	CASSLETPEFTPRCNQPQHF	TGTGCCAGCAGCTTAGAGACACCTGAATTCACTCCCCGCTGCAATCAGCCCCAGCATTTT
TRBJ2-4	TRBD1	-	TRBV9	CASSGQGSIQYF	TGTGCCAGCAGCGGACAGGGTTCCATTCAGTACTTC